The T cell receptor (beta chain) under discussion was sequenced for a study of blood T cell repertoires in COVID-19. This CDR3 is built from 14 residues. V was cut by 2 bases and J by 4 bases, with 11 bases left in between. CDR1 and CDR2 (germline): SNHLY, FYNNEI. The data were produced by immunoSEQ multiplex PCR, yet TCRdb's version contains in-frame clones alone and is incomplete. The sample includes roughly 140,000 clones, 80% to 90% seen only once; the top ten take about 8%. The sequence was obtained from a woman in her sixties with COVID-19, enrolled during active disease. The V and J genes are TRBV2 and TRBJ1-2; D is possibly TRBD1 (6 bases). The sample was peripheral blood. CDR3 coding DNA: TGTGCCAGCAGTGAAAGACAGGAATCCTATGGCTACACCTTC. Translating it yields CASSERQESYGYTF.